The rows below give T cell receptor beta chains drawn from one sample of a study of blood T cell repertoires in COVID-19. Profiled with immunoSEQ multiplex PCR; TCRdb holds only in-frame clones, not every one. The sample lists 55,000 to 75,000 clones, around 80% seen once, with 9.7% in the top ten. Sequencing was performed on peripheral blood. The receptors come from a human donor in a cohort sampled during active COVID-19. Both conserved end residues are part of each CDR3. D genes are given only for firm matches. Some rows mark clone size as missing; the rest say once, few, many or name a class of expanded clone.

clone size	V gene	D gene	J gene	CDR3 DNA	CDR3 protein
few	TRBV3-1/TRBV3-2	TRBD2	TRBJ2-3	TGTGCCAGCAGCCAAGGGGGCGGGAGGGCCGATACGCAGTATTTT	CASSQGGGRADTQYF
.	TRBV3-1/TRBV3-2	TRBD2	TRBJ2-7	TGTGCCAGCAGCCAACATATCACCGGGACTAGCGGGGTTGAGCTGTACTTC	CASSQHITGTSGVELYF
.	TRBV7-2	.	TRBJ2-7	TGTGCCAGCAGCTCCAGACACCCTTACGAGCAGTACTTC	CASSSRHPYEQYF
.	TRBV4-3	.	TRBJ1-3	TGCGCCAGCAGCCAAGACAGGGACTCTGGAAACACCATATATTTT	CASSQDRDSGNTIYF
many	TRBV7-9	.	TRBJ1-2	TGTGCCAGCAGCTTAGAGGACAGCGTCTATGGCTACACCTTC	CASSLEDSVYGYTF
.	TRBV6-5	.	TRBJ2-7	TGTGCCAGCACCAGGAGACAGTTCGACGAGCAGTACTTC	CASTRRQFDEQYF
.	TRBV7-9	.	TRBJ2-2	TGTGCCAGCAGCACAACCGGGGAGCTGTTTTTT	CASSTTGELFF
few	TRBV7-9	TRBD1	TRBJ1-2	TGTGCCAGCAGCAGGGACAGGGCCCAGCTAGGCGGCTACACCTTC	CASSRDRAQLGGYTF
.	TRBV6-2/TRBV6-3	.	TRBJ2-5	TGTGCCAGCAGTTACAGGGGGGGCCTGGAGACCCAGTACTTC	CASSYRGGLETQYF
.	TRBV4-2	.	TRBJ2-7	TGTGCCAGCAGCCAAGATCGGGAACCGGGACGGCTAGGAGGGTACGAGCAGTACTTC	CASSQDREPGRLGGYEQYF
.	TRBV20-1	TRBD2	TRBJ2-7	TGCAGTGCCAGTACTAGCGGGAGGGCCTACGAGCAGTACTTC	CSASTSGRAYEQYF
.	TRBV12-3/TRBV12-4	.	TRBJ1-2	TGTGCCAGCAGTTTGGAGCGGACCGGCTACACCTTC	CASSLERTGYTF
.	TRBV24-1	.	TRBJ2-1	TGTGCCACCAGTGATCCCCCGGAGGCCACAAACTCCTACAATGAGCAGTTCTTC	CATSDPPEATNSYNEQFF
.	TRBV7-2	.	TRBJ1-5	TGTGCCAGCAGCTTAATGGGCAGGGCAAGCAATCAGCCCCAGCATTTT	CASSLMGRASNQPQHF
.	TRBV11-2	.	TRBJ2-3	TGTGCCAGCAGCTTAACGGGTAGCACAGATACGCAGTATTTT	CASSLTGSTDTQYF
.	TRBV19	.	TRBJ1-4	TGTGCCAGTAGTGCGGATTCGGGAAAACTGTTTTTT	CASSADSGKLFF
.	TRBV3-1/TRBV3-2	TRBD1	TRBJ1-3	TGTGCCAGCAGCCAAGGCTCAGGGGGCTCTGGAAACACCATATATTTT	CASSQGSGGSGNTIYF
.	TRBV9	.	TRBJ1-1	TGTGCCAGCAGCGTAGACTTGAACACTGAAGCTTTCTTT	CASSVDLNTEAFF
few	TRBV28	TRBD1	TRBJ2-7	TGTGCCAGCAGTTTGGGGACAGGGGGCGTAAGTTCCTACGAGCAGTACTTC	CASSLGTGGVSSYEQYF
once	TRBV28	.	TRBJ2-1	TGTGCCAGCAGTTCCGTGACGGGAGTGATAAATGAGCAGTTCTTC	CASSSVTGVINEQFF
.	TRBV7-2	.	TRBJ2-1	TGTGCCAGCAGCTTAGGTGGGGACTGGGGGTTCTTC	CASSLGGDWGFF
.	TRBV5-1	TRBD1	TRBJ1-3	TGCGCCAGCAGCCGTACAGGGGGCTCTGGAAACACCATATATTTT	CASSRTGGSGNTIYF
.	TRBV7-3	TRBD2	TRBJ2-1	TGTGCCAGCAGCGCTCAGACTAGCGGGAGCTTCAATGAGCAGTTCTTC	CASSAQTSGSFNEQFF
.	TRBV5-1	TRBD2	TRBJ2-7	TGCGCCAGCAGCTCCCTTTCCGGGAGGGAGCAGTACTTC	CASSSLSGREQYF
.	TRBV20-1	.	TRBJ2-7	TGCAGTGCACTAATCACCTACGAGCAGTACTTC	CSALITYEQYF
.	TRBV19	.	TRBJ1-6	TGTGCCAGTAGAGCTCAAGACAGAATCGATAATTCACCCCTCCACTTT	CASRAQDRIDNSPLHF
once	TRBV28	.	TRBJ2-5	TGTGCCAGCAGTTTGTTAGGAGCTAAGGAGACCCAGTACTTC	CASSLLGAKETQYF
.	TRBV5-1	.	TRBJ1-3	TGCGCCAGCAGCTTGGTAGCCACCGCCTCTGGAAACACCATATATTTT	CASSLVATASGNTIYF
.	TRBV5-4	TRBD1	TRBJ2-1	TGTGCCAGCAGCCAGATGTCTCGGACAGGGGGTTTCAATGAGCAGTTCTTC	CASSQMSRTGGFNEQFF
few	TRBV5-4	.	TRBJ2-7	TGTGCCAGCAGCTTGGGGGCCCACGAGCAGTACTTC	CASSLGAHEQYF
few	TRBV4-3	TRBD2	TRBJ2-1	TGCGCCAGCAGCCAGGGTTCTAGCGGGAACGTGCAGTTCTTC	CASSQGSSGNVQFF
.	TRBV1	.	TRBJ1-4	TGCACCAGCAGCCACCCAAGTCCGGGATCGATGGGTGAAAAACTGTTTTTT	CTSSHPSPGSMGEKLFF
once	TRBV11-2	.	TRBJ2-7	TGTGCCAGCAGAAGTACGGGAGTGGGGAACTACGAGCAGTACTTC	CASRSTGVGNYEQYF
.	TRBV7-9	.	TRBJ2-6	TGTGCCAGCACCTTAAAGAGCTCTGGGGCCAACGTCCTGACTTTC	CASTLKSSGANVLTF
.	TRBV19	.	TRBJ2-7	TGTGCCAGTAGTCCGCTCGGGCAGGGCTCCTACGAGCAGTACTTC	CASSPLGQGSYEQYF
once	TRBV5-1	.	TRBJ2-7	TGCGCCAGCAGCTTGGGAACAGATCACTACGAGCAGTACTTC	CASSLGTDHYEQYF
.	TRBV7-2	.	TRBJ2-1	TGTGCCAGCAGCCCCCGCCGGGATGAGCAGTTCTTC	CASSPRRDEQFF
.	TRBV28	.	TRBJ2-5	TGTGCCAGCAGTGTAACATCTTGGGAGACCCAGTACTTC	CASSVTSWETQYF
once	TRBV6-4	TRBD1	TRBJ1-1	TGTGCCAGCAGACCTCGACAGGGGGCTGGCACTGAAGCTTTCTTT	CASRPRQGAGTEAFF
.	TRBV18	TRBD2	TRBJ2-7	TGTGCCAGCTCACCGGCTGGTAGGGGACTAGCGGCCGACGAGCAGTACTTC	CASSPAGRGLAADEQYF
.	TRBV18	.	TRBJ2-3	TGTGCCAGCTCACCAAATAGTGCAGATACGCAGTATTTT	CASSPNSADTQYF
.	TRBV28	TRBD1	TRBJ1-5	TGTGCCAGCAGCGGACGGGACAGGGGAGGCAATCAGCCCCAGCATTTT	CASSGRDRGGNQPQHF
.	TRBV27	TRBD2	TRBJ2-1	TGTGCCAGCAGTTTACACCGCGGGGGGAGCTCCTACAATGAGCAGTTCTTC	CASSLHRGGSSYNEQFF
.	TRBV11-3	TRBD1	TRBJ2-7	TGTGCCAGCAGCTTAGCGGCAGGGGGTTCCTACGAGCAGTACTTC	CASSLAAGGSYEQYF
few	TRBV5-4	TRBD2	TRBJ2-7	TGTGCCAGCAGCATCACTAGCGGTTCCTACGAGCAGTACTTC	CASSITSGSYEQYF
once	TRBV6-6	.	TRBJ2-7	TGTGCCAGCAGTTACCCCGGGTCCAACGGATACGAGCAGTACTTC	CASSYPGSNGYEQYF
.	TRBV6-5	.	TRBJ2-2	TGTGCCAGCAGTTACTCCGGGGTAGGCGGGGAGCTGTTTTTT	CASSYSGVGGELFF
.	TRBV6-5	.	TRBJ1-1	TGTGCCAGCAGTACCCACCAGGGAACGGGCACTGAAGCTTTCTTT	CASSTHQGTGTEAFF
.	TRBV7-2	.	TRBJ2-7	TGTGCCAGCAGTACCGACCTCCAGGGGCGTGGGTACTTC	CASSTDLQGRGYF
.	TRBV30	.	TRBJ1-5	TGTGCCTGGAGTGGACAGGAGATACAGCCCCAGCATTTT	CAWSGQEIQPQHF
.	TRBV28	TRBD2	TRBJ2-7	TGTGCCAGCAGTCTCCTTGCGGGAGGCTCCTACGAGCAGTACTTC	CASSLLAGGSYEQYF
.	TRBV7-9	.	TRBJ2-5	TGTGCCAGCAGCTTACGGACAGAAGTGGAGACCCAGTACTTC	CASSLRTEVETQYF
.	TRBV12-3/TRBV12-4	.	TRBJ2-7	TGTGCCAGCGGACCAGGGGATGAGCAGTACTTC	CASGPGDEQYF
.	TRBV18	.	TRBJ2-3	TGTGCCAGCTCACCACCTGTCGGGAGAGGAGCAGATACGCAGTATTTT	CASSPPVGRGADTQYF
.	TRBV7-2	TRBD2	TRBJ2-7	TGTGCCAGCAGCTTATCCGGGGGGACCTACGAGCAGTACTTC	CASSLSGGTYEQYF
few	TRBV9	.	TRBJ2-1	TGTGCCAGCAGCGTAGGACCCCTCGGGTTCAATGAGCAGTTCTTC	CASSVGPLGFNEQFF
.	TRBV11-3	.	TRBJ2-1	TGTGCCAGCAGCCCGATGACAGGCAGTAATGAGCAGTTCTTC	CASSPMTGSNEQFF
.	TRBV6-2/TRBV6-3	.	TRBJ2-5	TGTGCCAGCAGTTTAAAGTACAGGCACCAAGAGACCCAGTACTTC	CASSLKYRHQETQYF